This entry lists 32 T cell receptor beta chains sequenced from one sample in a study of blood T cells in healthy people across ages. Through a sample-barcoded 5' primer and a J-beta primer mix, a second PCR was run for about 6 to 12 cycles. TCRdb reprocessed the 5' RACE reads with MiXCR, giving one entry per CDR3 protein. The sample records 1.5 million to 2 million distinct CDR3 sequences, approximately 40% being singletons. Material for sequencing was blood. These receptors all come from a human donor in good health.

The rearrangement uses TRBV10-2 and TRBJ2-2; D is unresolved. Germline lookup yields CDR1 WSHSY and CDR2 SAAADI. The CDR3 covers 15 residues. V lost 2 bases and J lost 1, with 8 bases in between. The CDR3, as DNA: TGCGCCAGCAGTGAGGGCAAGGGGAACACCGGGGAGCTGTTTTTT. Translating it yields CASSEGKGNTGELFF.

This chain connects TRBV11-1 to TRBJ2-7, with 7 positions matching TRBD1. CDR1 and CDR2 (germline): SGHAT, FQDESV (reference sequence). V shed 0 bases, J shed 3 bases, and the junction held 5 bases outside the gene matches. The CDR3 has 15 amino acids. This chain's CDR3 is CASSLAGGASYEQYF. In DNA form, the CDR3 reads TGTGCCAGCAGCTTAGCAGGGGGCGCGAGCTACGAGCAGTACTTC. Complete variable domain (other parts from reference TRBV11-1 and TRBJ2-7): EAEVAQSPRYKITEKSQAVAFWCDPISGHATLYWYRQILGQGPELLVQFQDESVVDDSQLPKDRFSAERLKGVDSTLKIQPAELGDSAMYLCASSLAGGASYEQYFGPGTRLTVT.

The genes are TRBV10-3 and TRBJ1-1, with D unclear. V shed 2 bases and J shed 6 bases, with 10 bases lying between them. Germline values: CDR1 ENHRY, CDR2 SYGVKD. This CDR3 comprises 13 residues. CDR3 region: CAISELTYSEAFF. The CDR3 coding sequence is TGTGCCATCAGTGAGCTGACTTACTCTGAAGCTTTCTTT.

The chain is built from TRBV28 and TRBJ1-2; no clear D gene. The CDR3 has 14 residues. Germline lookup yields CDR1 MDHEN and CDR2 SYDVKM. V lost 8 bases and J lost 5, with 18 bases in between. DNA for the CDR3: TGTGCCAGCGGTCGGACCGATGGGATTTATGGCTACACCTTC. This codes for CASGRTDGIYGYTF.

The chain recombines TRBV12-5 with TRBJ2-3; perhaps TRBD2 as D (5 bases). The V and J ends lost 6 bases and 4 bases respectively, with 8 bases between them. The CDR3 contains 12 residues. Looked up from germline, CDR1 is LGHNT and CDR2 is FRNRAP. CDR3 sequence: CASGRDADTQYF. The CDR3 DNA sequence: TGTGCTAGTGGCCGGGATGCAGATACGCAGTATTTT. Full variable domain (outside the CDR3, taken from reference TRBV12-5 and TRBJ2-3): DARVTQTPRHKVTEMGQEVTMRCQPILGHNTVFWYRQTMMQGLELLAYFRNRAPLDDSGMPKDRFSAEMPDATLATLKIQPSEPRDSAVYFCASGRDADTQYFGPGTRLTVL.

The chain carries TRBV4-1 and TRBJ2-2; unclear D gene. Trimming shortened V by 0 bases and J by 4 bases, and 15 bases separated the two germline ends. The CDR3 covers 17 residues. The germline CDR1 and CDR2 sequences are MGHRA and YSYEKL. The CDR3 coding sequence is TGCGCCAGCAGCCAAGACCAGTACCGGGCCATCACCGGGGAGCTGTTTTTT. The encoded protein is CASSQDQYRAITGELFF.

The rearrangement links TRBV7-8 to TRBJ1-5; D gene ambiguous. This CDR3 is built from 16 residues. V was clipped by 1 base and J by 2 bases, with 12 bases between them. The V gene's germline CDR1 is SGHVS and CDR2 FQNEAQ. The CDR3 DNA follows: TGTGCCAGCAGCTTAGGCCCGGTTCTGGGCAATCAGCCCCAGCATTTT. It translates to CASSLGPVLGNQPQHF.

The chain joins TRBV29-1 to TRBJ2-1, with D perhaps given as TRBD1 or TRBD2 (6 bases each). V gave up 7 bases and J gave up 2 bases, with 15 bases separating them. Germline lookup yields CDR1 SQVTM and CDR2 ANQGSEA. The CDR3 length is 14 residues. In nucleotides, the CDR3 is TGCAGCGACATAGGGGGGAGGCCCTACAATGAGCAGTTCTTC. Amino acids: CSDIGGRPYNEQFF.

This clonotype showed up just a few times. The chain combines TRBV4-3 with TRBJ2-7; D is ambiguous. V lost 0 bases and J lost 3, with 12 bases in between. In germline, CDR1 is LGHNA, CDR2 YSLEER. The CDR3 sequence is 15 residues long. The CDR3 region has the DNA TGCGCCAGCAGCCAAGAGGCCAGCCCTTTCTACGAGCAGTACTTC. Amino acid sequence: CASSQEASPFYEQYF.

The chain is built from TRBV29-1 and TRBJ1-4; possible D gene TRBD1, 5 bases. Trimming pared 2 bases from V and 7 bases from J, leaving 14 bases between. Germline V gives CDR1 SQVTM, CDR2 ANQGSEA. This CDR3 comprises 14 residues. The CDR3 is CSVEIGASTEKLFF. DNA for the CDR3: TGCAGCGTTGAAATCGGGGCCAGTACTGAAAAACTGTTTTTT.

The genes are TRBV4-1 and TRBJ1-6; tentatively, D is TRBD1 (6 bases). CDR1 is MGHRA and CDR2 is YSYEKL in the germline V gene. Trimming left V 3 bases short and J 9 bases short, with 15 bases between. The CDR3 is 15 residues long. The CDR3 DNA reads TGCGCCAGCAGCCAGGGCCAGGGGATCGGTTCACCCCTCCACTTT. Encoded protein: CASSQGQGIGSPLHF.

This clonotype has ten or more counts. The CDR3 spells CASSPLLGYYEQYF. CDR3 DNA: TGTGCCAGCAGCCCCCTGCTGGGTTACTACGAGCAGTACTTC. V is TRBV7-2 and J is TRBJ2-7, with D uncertain. The germline gives CDR1 SGHTA, CDR2 FQGNSA. Trimming left V 5 bases short and J 3 bases short, with 14 bases between. The CDR3 is made up of 14 amino acids. The variable domain in full, with the rest retrieved from reference TRBV7-2 and TRBJ2-7, is GAGVSQSPSNKVTEKGKDVELRCDPISGHTALYWYRQSLGQGLEFLIYFQGNSAPDKSGLPSDRFSAERTGGSVSTLTIQRTQQEDSAVYLCASSPLLGYYEQYFGPGTRLTVT.

This clonotype was seen ten or more times. The V gene is TRBV12-3 or TRBV12-4, the J gene TRBJ2-5; D remains unclear. V shed 3 bases and J shed 0 bases, with 5 bases lying between them. CDR3 length: 13 amino acids. In DNA, the CDR3 is TGTGCCAGCAGTTTCCGCAACCAAGAGACCCAGTACTTC. Amino acid sequence: CASSFRNQETQYF.

The chain joins TRBV7-3 to TRBJ1-1, with D unclear. Trimming took off 4 bases at V and 1 base at J, with 10 bases between the two ends. This CDR3 has 14 residues. CDR1 is SGHTA, CDR2 FQGTGA, per germline. CDR3 residues: CASSSDGWNTEAFF. The CDR3 bases are TGTGCCAGCAGCTCGGACGGGTGGAACACTGAAGCTTTCTTT.

The chain combines TRBV29-1 with TRBJ1-5; no clear D. The CDR3 is 9 amino acids. Trimming removed 4 bases at V and 9 bases at J, with 4 bases between. Germline CDR1 reads SQVTM; CDR2 reads ANQGSEA. This CDR3 is CSVGPPQHF. The CDR3 DNA reads as TGCAGCGTTGGGCCGCCCCAGCATTTT.

The DNA for the CDR3 is TGTGCCAGCGGACAGCGGCATCAAGAGACCCAGTACTTC. It encodes CASGQRHQETQYF. The rearrangement joins TRBV2 to TRBJ2-5; D perhaps matches TRBD1 (6 bases). V gave up 8 bases and J gave up 2 bases, with 12 bases separating them. CDR1 and CDR2 (germline): SNHLY, FYNNEI. CDR3 length: 13 residues.

The genes are TRBV20-1 and TRBJ1-2, with TRBD1 as a possible D gene (6 bases). The V gene's germline CDR1 is DFQATT and CDR2 SNEGSKA (reference sequence). The CDR3 totals 13 residues. V lost 3 bases and J 6 bases, leaving 14 bases between the germline ends. CDR3 in DNA: TGCAGTGCTAGGTTTGGGGGGGCTCATGGCTACACCTTC. Its translation: CSARFGGAHGYTF.

The rearrangement links TRBV4-3 to TRBJ1-2; weak D call: TRBD1 (6 bases). Trimming took off 2 bases at V and 5 bases at J, with 9 bases between the two ends. From germline, CDR1 is LGHNA and CDR2 YSLEER. CDR3 size: 13 residues. CDR3 residues: CASSQQDSYGYTF. For the CDR3, the DNA is TGCGCCAGCAGCCAACAGGACAGTTATGGCTACACCTTC.

The chain uses TRBV20-1 and TRBJ1-2, with D unclear. Germline CDR1 and CDR2: DFQATT and SNEGSKA (reference sequence). V lost 1 base, J lost 4 bases, and 7 bases lay in between. This CDR3 spans 12 amino acids. CDR3 loop: CSARVPSYGYTF. The CDR3 bases are TGCAGTGCTAGAGTCCCTTCCTATGGCTACACCTTC.

The chain couples TRBV4-1 to TRBJ2-5, with 7 bases that match TRBD1. V dropped 0 bases and J dropped 5; count of bases not matched to a gene: 6. CDR1 MGHRA and CDR2 YSYEKL come from the germline V gene. This CDR3 spans 15 amino acids. The CDR3 DNA is TGCGCCAGCAGCCAAGATCAGGGGGATTGGGAGACCCAGTACTTC. Its protein product is CASSQDQGDWETQYF.

This clonotype occurred many times. The CDR3 DNA reads TGCAGTGCTAGAGAGGTGCGGGGGGACGTCAATGAGCAGTTCTTC. Its translation is CSAREVRGDVNEQFF. The V gene is TRBV20-1, the J gene TRBJ2-1; 8 nucleotides line up with TRBD2. Germline values: CDR1 DFQATT, CDR2 SNEGSKA (reference sequence). Trimming removed 0 bases from V and 6 bases from J; junction bases left unmatched: 7. The CDR3 consists of 15 residues.

V and J are TRBV20-1 and TRBJ1-5, with a tentative D call TRBD1 (6 bases). The length of the CDR3 is 16 residues. Germline CDR1 is DFQATT and CDR2 is SNEGSKA (reference sequence). Trimming stripped 3 bases from V and 0 bases from J, with 15 bases between. The CDR3 protein is CSASWGLTYSNQPQHF. The DNA for the CDR3 is TGCAGTGCTAGCTGGGGGCTTACTTATAGCAATCAGCCCCAGCATTTT.

There are a few counts of this clonotype. J is TRBJ1-4 and V is TRBV9; the D is unclear. V was trimmed by 2 bases and J by 5 bases, leaving 7 bases between them. Germline V lookup: CDR1 SGDLS, CDR2 YYNGEE. There are 13 residues in the CDR3. The CDR3 sequence is CASSVSENEKLFF. The DNA of the CDR3 is TGTGCCAGCAGCGTGTCGGAGAATGAAAAACTGTTTTTT.

This clonotype was recorded many times. At one boundary the junction diverges from the germline segment, which might be a read error. The chain joins TRBV5-1 to TRBJ2-3; 9 nucleotides align to TRBD1. The CDR3 consists of 15 residues. CDR1 is SGHRS, CDR2 YFSETQ, per germline. CDR3 region: CASSPGQGYTDTQYF. CDR3 nucleotides: TGTGCCAGCAGCCCGGGACAGGGATACACAGATACGCAGTATTTT.

The chain's CDR3 is CSARKGGADGYTF. The CDR3 DNA is TGCAGTGCTAGAAAAGGGGGCGCGGATGGCTACACCTTC. J is TRBJ1-2 and V is TRBV20-1; 7 bases agree with TRBD1. V lost 2 bases to trimming and J lost 6 bases; unmatched junction nucleotides: 6. This CDR3 is 13 amino acids long. CDR1 and CDR2 from the germline V gene are DFQATT and SNEGSKA (reference sequence).

This clonotype was seen more than once but under ten times. This chain connects TRBV29-1 to TRBJ2-3; unclear D gene. Trimming shortened V by 3 bases and J by 10 bases, and 11 bases separated the two germline ends. Germline-derived CDR1 and CDR2 are SQVTM and ANQGSEA. The CDR3 loop spans 11 amino acids. As DNA, the CDR3 is TGCAGCGTTGATAGTGGGCTTGCGCAGTATTTT. Its translation is CSVDSGLAQYF.

The table lists this clonotype with many counts. This chain connects TRBV29-1 to TRBJ2-7, with unresolved D. The CDR3 loop spans 13 amino acids. Germline V CDR1 and CDR2: SQVTM, ANQGSEA. V lost 5 bases and J lost 0, with 11 bases in between. The CDR3 reads CSVPLTNSYEQYF. In DNA form, the CDR3 reads TGCAGCGTTCCGTTAACTAACTCCTACGAGCAGTACTTC.

There are a few counts of this clonotype. The chain employs TRBV3-1 and TRBJ2-1, with 14 positions matching TRBD2. Germline lookup yields CDR1 LGHDT and CDR2 YNNKEL (reference sequence). V lost 4 bases to trimming and J lost 6 bases; unmatched junction nucleotides: 5. This CDR3 has 16 amino acids. CDR3 DNA: TGTGCCAGCAGCCTGACTAGCGGGGGGGCGGTCAATGAGCAGTTCTTC. This gives the protein CASSLTSGGAVNEQFF.

On this clonotype: The junction differs from germline at one of its ends, possibly a read error. This rearrangement joins TRBV7-3 to TRBJ2-5; D is possibly TRBD2 (6 bases). Germline CDR1 is SGHTA and CDR2 is FQGTGA. CDR3 size: 14 residues. CDR3 sequence (DNA): TGTGCCAGCGGCTTCGGGGGTCCCCAAGAGACCCAGTACTTC. This codes for CASGFGGPQETQYF.

V usage is TRBV9 and J usage is TRBJ1-1; D is unresolved. CDR1 SGDLS and CDR2 YYNGEE come from the germline V gene. The CDR3 is made up of 14 amino acids. V shed 4 bases and J shed 5 bases, with 15 bases lying between them. CDR3 in DNA: TGTGCCAGCAGCCTTAAAGGGCTCGAAACTGAAGCTTTCTTT. Residues: CASSLKGLETEAFF.

The rearrangement joins TRBV6-1 to TRBJ2-5, with TRBD1 identical over 9 bases. The CDR3 is 15 residues long. Germline V lookup: CDR1 MNHNS, CDR2 SASEGT. V trimming: 3 bases; J trimming: 2 bases; junction bases outside the gene matches: 4. For the CDR3, the DNA is TGTGCCAGCAGTGAGACAGGGGGACTTCAAGAGACCCAGTACTTC. Its translation is CASSETGGLQETQYF.

This clonotype has only a few counts. The V and J genes are TRBV28 and TRBJ1-2; D is possibly TRBD1 (5 bases). Germline-derived CDR1 and CDR2 are MDHEN and SYDVKM. V lost 2 bases and J lost 4, with 11 bases in between. CDR3 size: 14 residues. The CDR3 loop reads CASSLLQAGYGYTF. The DNA of the CDR3 is TGTGCCAGCAGTTTACTACAGGCAGGCTATGGCTACACCTTC.